The 25 T cell receptor beta chains reported below all come from one sample, sequenced in a study. TCRdb re-called the 5' RACE reads with MiXCR, one entry per CDR3 protein. The sample yields 8,000 to 8,500 distinct CDR3 sequences, roughly 65% seen once. Source material: tumor-infiltrating naive CD4+ T cells sorted from the breast tumor. Subset here: naive CD4+ T cells, CD4+CD45RA+CD25-. These receptors were obtained from a female donor with breast cancer.

This chain joins TRBV5-1 and TRBJ2-3, with TRBD2 identical over 8 bases. The CDR3 is 15 amino acids. CDR1 SGHRS and CDR2 YFSETQ come from the germline V gene. The V segment lost 5 bases and the J segment 0 bases; nucleotides outside the gene matches: 5. The CDR3 protein is CASRAAGVSTDTQYF. CDR3 in DNA: TGCGCCAGCAGGGCAGCGGGGGTTAGCACAGATACGCAGTATTTT.

The chain links TRBV6-1 to TRBJ1-2; D may be TRBD1 (5 bases). Germline V gives CDR1 MNHNS, CDR2 SASEGT. The CDR3 runs to 15 residues. V lost 6 bases and J lost 3, with 17 bases in between. CDR3 bases: TGTGCCAGCAGGAGACAGCCAACCGCCGACTATGGCTACACCTTC. Protein: CASRRQPTADYGYTF.

The chain is built from TRBV29-1 and TRBJ2-7; TRBD1 is a possible D gene (5 bases). This CDR3 comprises 13 residues. The V and J ends lost 7 bases and 5 bases respectively, with 18 bases between them. CDR1 is SQVTM, CDR2 ANQGSEA, per germline. As DNA, the CDR3 is TGCAGCGCCGACGGGCAGGGAACCCACGAGCAGTACTTC. Encoded protein: CSADGQGTHEQYF.

V usage is TRBV4-2 and J usage is TRBJ2-3; possible D gene TRBD1, 6 bases. Germline CDR1 reads LGHNA; CDR2 reads YNFKEQ. Trimming stripped 4 bases from V and 0 bases from J, with 8 bases between. The CDR3 length is 14 residues. CDR3 coding DNA: TGTGCCAGCAGCCGGGACACTAGCACAGATACGCAGTATTTT. The encoded protein is CASSRDTSTDTQYF.

The gene calls are TRBV5-1 and TRBJ2-7, with 14 bases fitting TRBD2. Germline V CDR1 and CDR2: SGHRS, YFSETQ. With 4 bases clipped from V and 0 bases from J, the junction kept 6 bases outside the gene matches. There are 17 residues in the CDR3. The CDR3, as DNA: TGCGCCAGCAGCCCGGGACTAGCGGGAGTCCTCTCCTACGAGCAGTACTTC. This sequence encodes CASSPGLAGVLSYEQYF. Supplemented by reference TRBV5-1 and TRBJ2-7, the full variable domain reads KAGVTQTPRYLIKTRGQQVTLSCSPISGHRSVSWYQQTPGQGLQFLFEYFSETQRNKGNFPGRFSGRQFSNSRSEMNVSTLELGDSALYLCASSPGLAGVLSYEQYFGPGTRLTVT.

Only one count was recorded for this clonotype. The rearrangement joins TRBV5-1 to TRBJ1-1; D remains ambiguous. Germline V gene lookup returns CDR1 SGHRS and CDR2 YFSETQ. Trimming took 4 bases from V and 4 from J, leaving 11 bases between them. CDR3 length equals 13 residues. CDR3 sequence: CASSPEMSTEAFF. The CDR3 DNA follows: TGCGCCAGCAGCCCGGAAATGAGCACTGAAGCTTTCTTT.

This clonotype turned up a few times. The chain employs TRBV7-2 and TRBJ2-7; 7 nucleotides match TRBD2. The CDR3 is made up of 16 amino acids. Germline V gene sequence: CDR1 SGHTA, CDR2 FQGNSA. With V trimmed by 1 base and J by 4 bases, 10 bases remained unmatched. The CDR3 DNA reads TGTGCCAGCAGCTTAGGTACCGGGACTACCTTATACGAGCAGTACTTC. Translation gives CASSLGTGTTLYEQYF. Full variable domain (remainder filled in from reference TRBV7-2 and TRBJ2-7): GAGVSQSPSNKVTEKGKDVELRCDPISGHTALYWYRQSLGQGLEFLIYFQGNSAPDKSGLPSDRFSAERTGGSVSTLTIQRTQQEDSAVYLCASSLGTGTTLYEQYFGPGTRLTVT.

This clonotype was recorded a few times. The chain couples TRBV20-1 to TRBJ1-5, with D perhaps TRBD1 (6 bases). The V end lost 4 bases, the J end lost 6 bases, and 16 bases lay between the germline ends. The CDR3 sequence is 14 residues long. CDR1 is DFQATT, CDR2 SNEGSKA, per germline (reference sequence). CDR3 loop: CSAISRGVGQPQHF. Written as DNA, the CDR3 is TGCAGTGCTATCTCCAGGGGAGTGGGTCAGCCCCAGCATTTT.

A remark on this clonotype: The junction does not match germline at one end; this may be a read error. V is TRBV5-1 and J is TRBJ2-1; 10 bases are shared with TRBD2. There are 18 residues in the CDR3. CDR1 and CDR2 from the germline V gene are SGHRS and YFSETQ. Here the CDR3 DNA reads TGCGCCACCAGCTTGACGACTAGCGGGCCGAGCTCCTACAATGAGCAGTTCTTC. Translated, it gives CATSLTTSGPSSYNEQFF.

V is TRBV20-1 and J is TRBJ2-3; D uncertain. Germline V CDR1 and CDR2: DFQATT, SNEGSKA (reference sequence). The CDR3 is 10 amino acids. V was clipped by 3 bases and J by 5 bases, with 3 bases between them. In DNA form, the CDR3 reads TGCAGTGCTAGCCGAGATACGCAGTATTTT. Protein product: CSASRDTQYF.

The rearrangement links TRBV20-1 to TRBJ2-7; 7 bases fit TRBD2. The length of the CDR3 is 15 residues. Germline V CDR1 and CDR2: DFQATT, SNEGSKA (reference sequence). The V segment lost 2 bases and the J segment 4 bases; nucleotides outside the gene matches: 11. The CDR3 reads CSARRLAVATYEQYF. For the CDR3, the DNA is TGCAGTGCTAGACGGCTAGCGGTTGCCACTTACGAGCAGTACTTC.

The chain couples TRBV7-8 to TRBJ2-1; D gene unclear. This CDR3 comprises 12 residues. Looked up from germline, CDR1 is SGHVS and CDR2 is FQNEAQ. The V end lost 5 bases, the J end lost 8 bases, and 10 bases lay between the germline ends. CDR3 sequence reads: CASSSSFHEQFF. CDR3 DNA sequence: TGTGCCAGCAGCAGTAGTTTCCATGAGCAGTTCTTC.

The gene calls are TRBV5-1 and TRBJ2-3; 14 nucleotides agree with TRBD2. Germline assignment: CDR1 SGHRS and CDR2 YFSETQ. The CDR3 spans 17 residues. V shed 4 bases, J shed 3 bases, and the junction held 7 bases outside the gene matches. The CDR3, as DNA: TGCGCCAGCAGCGCGGGACTAGCGGGAGTGGTTACAGATACGCAGTATTTT. This sequence encodes CASSAGLAGVVTDTQYF.

The chain couples TRBV10-3 to TRBJ2-7; D call uncertain. This CDR3 has 13 residues. V was trimmed by 7 bases and J by 3 bases, leaving 13 bases between them. CDR1 and CDR2 from the germline V gene are ENHRY and SYGVKD. In DNA form, the CDR3 reads TGTGCCATCACCCCCCATGGCGGCTACGAGCAGTACTTC. It encodes CAITPHGGYEQYF.

Concerning this clonotype itself: A junction boundary mismatches the germline segment, possibly from a read error. The rearrangement joins TRBV7-7 to TRBJ2-7; perhaps D is TRBD1 or TRBD2 (5 bases each). Germline CDR1 reads SSHAT; CDR2 reads FNYEAQ (reference sequence). CDR3 length: 15 residues. CDR3 DNA sequence: TGTGCTAGCAGCTTAGAGCTCGGGGCCCCCTACGAGCAGTACTTC. This sequence encodes CASSLELGAPYEQYF.

The V call is TRBV6-5, the J call TRBJ1-2, with D perhaps TRBD1 (6 bases). CDR1 and CDR2 (germline): MNHEY, SVGAGI. The CDR3 is 15 amino acids. Trimming pared 0 bases from V and 4 bases from J, leaving 12 bases between. The CDR3 DNA reads as TGTGCCAGCAGTTACTCTTTCGAGGGGGGCTATGGCTACACCTTC. It encodes CASSYSFEGGYGYTF.

CDR3 in DNA: TGCAGTGCTCTAGTGGCCACAGATACGCAGTATTTT. Residues: CSALVATDTQYF. The chain carries TRBV20-1 and TRBJ2-3, with unresolved D. Germline V CDR1 and CDR2: DFQATT, SNEGSKA (reference sequence). There are 12 residues in the CDR3. V was cut by 5 bases and J by 2 bases, with 8 bases left in between.

This clonotype is categorized as large. The DNA is omitted, as the CDR3 cannot be located on it reliably, and the CDR3 follows TCRdb's listing. The chain uses TRBV7-5 and TRBJ2-5; TRBD1 is taken as the D call from the table, unchecked against the DNA. TRBV7-5 counts as a pseudogene. The CDR3 is 17 amino acids long, termini counted. CDR3 protein: CISVPEAIRTGMETQYF.

CDR3 region: CSASGSVYEQYF. In DNA form, the CDR3 reads TGCAGTGCTAGTGGTTCCGTCTACGAGCAGTACTTC. V usage is TRBV20-1 and J usage is TRBJ2-7; D not certain. Germline CDR1 reads DFQATT; CDR2 reads SNEGSKA (reference sequence). V was clipped by 3 bases and J by 3 bases, with 9 bases between them. The CDR3 has 12 residues.

Regarding this clonotype: With a much larger clone just one base away, this may be a read error. V gene TRBV6-5 combines with J gene TRBJ2-3; unclear D gene. This CDR3 has 11 amino acids. Germline V gene data show CDR1 as MNHEY and CDR2 as SVGAGI. The CDR3 sequence is CAGSDRLRQYF. The CDR3 DNA follows: TGTGCCGGCAGTGACCGTCTAAGGCAGTATTTT.

J is TRBJ2-7 and V is TRBV20-1; maybe TRBD1 (6 bases). Germline assignment: CDR1 DFQATT and CDR2 SNEGSKA (reference sequence). The CDR3 spans 13 residues. The V end was cut by 4 bases, the J end by 5 bases, with 15 bases between. DNA for the CDR3: TGCAGTGCTAAAAGCCCGGACAGCCACGAGCAGTACTTC. Protein sequence: CSAKSPDSHEQYF.

This clonotype came up once. This chain connects TRBV7-2 to TRBJ1-3; D uncertain. CDR1 is SGHTA and CDR2 is FQGNSA in the germline V gene. The CDR3 has 13 amino acids. Trimming left V 1 base short and J 8 bases short, with 9 bases between. The CDR3 nucleotides read TGTGCCAGCAGCTTAGAAAGGAGCCACACCATATATTTT. Translated, it gives CASSLERSHTIYF.

The chain is built from TRBV5-1 and TRBJ2-3, with D perhaps matching TRBD2 (6 bases). The CDR3 sequence is 13 residues long. Germline V gene lookup returns CDR1 SGHRS and CDR2 YFSETQ. V was clipped by 5 bases and J by 2 bases, with 9 bases between them. The chain's CDR3 is CASRERVTDTQYF. The CDR3 DNA reads as TGCGCCAGCAGGGAGCGGGTCACAGATACGCAGTATTTT.

The chain couples TRBV20-1 to TRBJ2-2; D is uncertain. V lost 0 bases to trimming and J lost 2 bases, with 10 bases between them. The CDR3 has 15 amino acids. The germline CDR1 and CDR2 sequences are DFQATT and SNEGSKA (reference sequence). The CDR3 DNA is TGCAGTGCTAGAGATCGGAGTAGAAACACCGGGGAGCTGTTTTTT. This codes for CSARDRSRNTGELFF.

J is TRBJ2-5 and V is TRBV29-1; maybe TRBD2 (6 bases). The CDR3 totals 13 residues. In germline, CDR1 is SQVTM, CDR2 ANQGSEA. V gave up 0 bases and J gave up 7 bases, with 12 bases separating them. In DNA, the CDR3 is TGCAGCGTTGAAGAAGCGGGTGGATGGACCCAGTACTTC. Amino acid sequence: CSVEEAGGWTQYF.